This TCR beta chain was recovered during a study of blood T cell repertoires in COVID-19 (TCRdb year 2020). With respect to the entire study: The collaborator samples originated in the United States, Italy and Spain and spanned the acute and convalescent phases of COVID-19. The material from the prospective study consisted of cDNA or gDNA derived from T cells, B-cell-depleted T cells, or PBMCs. Where available, HLA class I and class II types were taken from metadata supplied by the sample provider and were not determined by assay-based typing. Deeply sampled blood TCRbeta repertoires from subjects exposed to, actively infected with, or recovered from COVID-19 were included in the dataset. The repertoires were released in a freely available public database intended as a resource for research on the immune response to SARS-CoV-2. The samples were drawn from two sources: the first 160 participants of the ongoing ImmuneRACE study, and over 1,000 subjects contributed by 6 global collaborators. The sample metadata nearly always contained a de-identified subject ID, COVID-19 status, age in years and sex. Overall study results and their limits: The amount of clinical and demographic metadata varied by source and participant and was provided uncurated.

The CDR1 and CDR2 encoded by the germline V gene are SGHAT and FQNNGV. The CDR3 numbers 12 residues from cysteine through phenylalanine. Of all the DNA, just the CDR3 is kept, 36 bases in frame from base 1. The germline ends are 8 bases apart after V is trimmed by 4 bases and J by 4 bases. To note about this clone: The antigen this receptor binds is unknown. The input lacks base qualities; no much larger clone sits a single base away. This CDR3 is also generated by other DNA sequences in the sample.

TCRbeta CDR3 regions were amplified from genomic DNA by means of the immunoSEQ Assay, a bias-controlled multiplex PCR. Turning to the authors' computational methods: Within the assay, amplification of reference gene primers was used to estimate how many nucleated cells each sample contained. Sequence reads were collapsed and filtered to measure the absolute abundance of every unique TCRbeta CDR3 rearrangement. For each sample, productive Simpson clonality was calculated as the square root of Simpson's diversity index over productive rearrangements. TCRdb took this table from immuneACCESS and kept in-frame rearrangements with V and J called. Such tables lack part of the clones; where checked against another copy, unresolved V genes explain under half of the gap, and the rest is unexplained. The V and J calls and the clone size are those of that table, but D and trimming were determined from the DNA. A total of roughly 49,000 clones appear in this sample, roughly 89% of them only once. Clones ranked in the top ten supply about 27% of the sample.

The collaborating institutions used their own protocols to collect whole blood in K2EDTA tubes. For TCRbeta analysis, collaborator samples were shipped as frozen whole blood, as isolated PBMCs, or as DNA extracted from either sample type. The receptor comes from a human donor in a cohort sampled during active COVID-19. Sequenced material: peripheral blood. Recombination connected TRBV11-2 to TRBJ2-7; D gene: possibly TRBD1, on 5 matching bases. CDR3 sequence: CASSSQGYEQYF. The DNA reads as follows: TGTGCCAGCAGCTCGCAGGGTTACGAGCAGTACTTC. Reference TRBV11-2 and TRBJ2-7 genes cover what lies past the CDR3, so the full variable domain is EAGVAQSPRYKIIEKRQSVAFWCNPISGHATLYWYQQILGQGPKLLIQFQNNGVVDDSQLPKDRFSAERLKGVDSTLKIQPAKLEDSAVYLCASSSQGYEQYFGPGTRLTVT.